These 21 T cell receptor beta chains originate from one sample sequenced in a study of graft-versus-host responses after intestinal transplantation (dated by TCRdb to the early 2020s). Reading the label with the study, this specimen's time point is: cells obtained before transplantation from donor or recipient. No antigen is known for these receptors. Library prep was done by the immunoSEQ multiplex PCR assay. As stored in TCRdb, this immuneACCESS dataset retains in-frame rearrangements with V and J assigned. A fraction of the clones does not appear; measured against another copy, unresolved V genes explain less than half of the discrepancy, and the remainder lacks a known reason. In this sample the table shows 80,000 to 100,000 clones, approximately 90% of which occur a single time. The top ten hold around 0.17% of the sample. The source material was unstimulated CD4+ T cells sorted from spleen or lymph node cells, sampled before intestinal transplant. All receptors derive from a human donor who received an intestinal transplant.

The J gene is TRBJ2-7, the V gene TRBV5-8, with 8 bases that match TRBD1. The CDR3 length is 15 residues. With V trimmed by 1 base and J by 3 bases, 6 bases remained unmatched. CDR1 and CDR2 (germline): SGHTS, YDEGEE. For the CDR3, the DNA is TGTGCCAGCAGCTTGCCGGAGGACAGGGTCTACGAGCAGTACTTC. It translates to CASSLPEDRVYEQYF. Looking up the rest from reference TRBV5-8 and TRBJ2-7 gives the full variable domain: EAGVTQSPTHLIKTRGQQATLRCSPISGHTSVYWYQQALGLGLQFLLWYDEGEERNRGNFPPRFSGRQFPNYSSELNVNALELEDSALYLCASSLPEDRVYEQYFGPGTRLTVT.

This clone was found once. The chain joins TRBV4-1 to TRBJ2-7, with D possibly matching TRBD2 (6 bases). The CDR3 contains 15 residues. Germline-derived CDR1 and CDR2 are MGHRA and YSYEKL. Trimming took 0 bases from V and 2 from J, leaving 11 bases between them. CDR3 amino acids: CASSQEGREPYEQYF. Written as DNA, the CDR3 is TGCGCCAGCAGCCAAGAGGGGCGGGAACCCTACGAGCAGTACTTC.

This rearrangement joins TRBV29-1 to TRBJ1-4, with 7 bases that match TRBD1. The germline V gene encodes CDR1 SQVTM and CDR2 ANQGSEA. Trimming took 7 bases from V and 0 from J; bases not matched to a gene: 2. The CDR3 is 13 amino acids. This chain's CDR3 is CSAGQTTNEKLFF. The CDR3 DNA follows: TGCAGCGCGGGACAGACAACTAATGAAAAACTGTTTTTT.

The chain uses TRBV5-4 and TRBJ1-1, with 7 bases that match TRBD1. V shed 0 bases and J 3 bases; nucleotides not matched to a gene: 2. CDR1 and CDR2 (germline): SGHNT, YYREEE (reference sequence). The CDR3 loop spans 14 amino acids. The CDR3 nucleotides read TGTGCCAGCAGCTTGGACCAGGGGGACACTGAAGCTTTCTTT. Translation: CASSLDQGDTEAFF.

This chain connects TRBV5-5 to TRBJ2-7; TRBD2 matches 11 bases. The CDR3 covers 15 residues. With V trimmed by 4 bases and J by 3 bases, 6 bases remained unmatched. The germline V gene encodes CDR1 SGHKS and CDR2 YYEKEE (reference sequence). CDR3 in amino acids: CASSLSSGRLYEQYF. In DNA form, the CDR3 reads TGTGCCAGCAGCCTCTCTAGCGGGAGGCTCTACGAGCAGTACTTC.

The chain carries TRBV6-4 and TRBJ1-2; D might be TRBD1 (5 bases). Trimming removed 5 bases at V and 0 bases at J, with 7 bases between. Germline values: CDR1 MRHNA, CDR2 SNTAGT. The CDR3 has 13 amino acids. The CDR3 DNA follows: TGTGCCAGCAGTCAGGGTACTAACTATGGCTACACCTTC. This sequence encodes CASSQGTNYGYTF.

This clone was seen just once. The V and J genes are TRBV6-5 and TRBJ1-2, with 8 bases fitting TRBD1. The germline CDR1 and CDR2 sequences are MNHEY and SVGAGI. The trim removed 4 bases at V and 4 bases at J, leaving 5 bases unmatched. This CDR3 has 14 residues. The CDR3 reads CASSSDRGGYGYTF. The CDR3 DNA is TGTGCCAGCAGTTCCGACAGGGGCGGCTATGGCTACACCTTC.

The chain uses TRBV6-1 and TRBJ2-5, with D possibly matching TRBD2 (7 bases). Trimming shortened V by 3 bases and J by 4 bases, and 15 bases separated the two germline ends. From germline, CDR1 is MNHNS and CDR2 SASEGT. The CDR3 has 15 residues. The CDR3 DNA follows: TGTGCCAGCAGTGAGGATTACAGGGAGGGAGAGACCCAGTACTTC. Encoded protein: CASSEDYREGETQYF.

The V call is TRBV28, the J call TRBJ1-6, with 8 nucleotides matching TRBD1. Germline CDR1 MDHEN, CDR2 SYDVKM. The trim removed 5 bases at V and 4 bases at J, leaving 10 bases unmatched. The CDR3 runs 17 residues. CDR3 nucleotide sequence: TGTGCCAGCAGTGAGGACAGGGTTTCAGGGTATAATTCACCCCTCCACTTT. Its protein is CASSEDRVSGYNSPLHF.

This clone was seen once. This rearrangement joins TRBV9 to TRBJ1-3; the D gene is possibly TRBD1 (5 bases). V lost 4 bases and J 2 bases, leaving 13 bases between the germline ends. The CDR3 has 15 residues. Germline V gene data show CDR1 as SGDLS and CDR2 as YYNGEE. CDR3 sequence (DNA): TGTGCCAGCAGCCCACGTGGGGGGACTGGAAACACCATATATTTT. This translates into CASSPRGGTGNTIYF.

The gene calls are TRBV6-5 and TRBJ2-7, with TRBD2 matching over 7 bases. There are 12 residues in the CDR3. The junction had 5 bases not matched to a gene; V was cut back by 6 bases and J by 6 bases. The V gene's germline CDR1 is MNHEY and CDR2 SVGAGI. The CDR3 protein is CASSSGVGEQYF. CDR3 in DNA: TGTGCCAGCAGCAGCGGGGTAGGCGAGCAGTACTTC.

The chain links TRBV27 to TRBJ1-5, with TRBD1 matching over 11 bases. Per germline, CDR1 MNHEY and CDR2 SMNVEV (reference sequence). J lost 7 bases, V lost 8 bases, and 4 bases had no gene match. CDR3 size: 13 residues. This CDR3 is CASGQGAEQPQHF. The CDR3 coding sequence is TGTGCCAGCGGACAGGGGGCTGAACAGCCCCAGCATTTT.

The CDR3 nucleotides are TGTGCCAGCTCATCGACAGGAACCGATCAGCCCCAGCATTTT. Protein: CASSSTGTDQPQHF. V gene TRBV18 combines with J gene TRBJ1-5, with a tentative D call TRBD1 (6 bases). The germline V and J ends were trimmed by 5 bases and 5 bases, with 13 bases remaining between them. Germline lookup yields CDR1 KGHSH and CDR2 LQKENI. The CDR3 runs to 14 residues.

The chain combines TRBV4-1 with TRBJ1-2; 8 nucleotides align to TRBD1. Unmatched junction bases numbered 1, after V lost 1 base and J lost 0 bases. Germline V gene lookup returns CDR1 MGHRA and CDR2 YSYEKL. The CDR3 has 15 amino acids. CDR3 in amino acids: CASSQGTGTNYGYTF. The CDR3, as DNA: TGCGCCAGCAGCCAAGGGACAGGGACTAACTATGGCTACACCTTC.

The rearrangement joins TRBV11-3 to TRBJ1-2; 12 bases match TRBD1. The length of the CDR3 is 17 residues. Trimming removed 5 bases from V and 2 bases from J; junction bases left unmatched: 9. From germline, CDR1 is SGHNT and CDR2 YENEEA. CDR3 amino acids: CASSPSRDRGLNYGYTF. The CDR3 coding sequence is TGTGCCAGCAGCCCTTCCCGGGACAGGGGGCTGAACTATGGCTACACCTTC. Complete variable domain (other parts from reference TRBV11-3 and TRBJ1-2): EAGVVQSPRYKIIEKKQPVAFWCNPISGHNTLYWYLQNLGQGPELLIRYENEEAVDDSQLPKDRFSAERLKGVDSTLKIQPAELGDSAVYLCASSPSRDRGLNYGYTFGSGTRLTVV.

V is TRBV30 and J is TRBJ2-3, with 16 bases aligning to TRBD2. The CDR3 has 16 amino acids. V trimming: 1 base; J trimming: 5 bases; junction bases outside the gene matches: 3. Germline V lookup: CDR1 GTSNPN, CDR2 SVGIG (reference sequence). The CDR3 loop is CAWSEGLAGGVDTQYF. DNA of the CDR3: TGTGCCTGGAGTGAGGGACTAGCGGGAGGGGTAGATACGCAGTATTTT.

This clone has just one count. The V gene is TRBV30, the J gene TRBJ2-3, with D uncertain. The V end was cut by 2 bases, the J end by 8 bases, with 8 bases between. The CDR3 is 11 amino acids. From germline, CDR1 is GTSNPN and CDR2 SVGIG (reference sequence). CDR3 in amino acids: CAWSLIGTQYF. The CDR3, as DNA: TGTGCCTGGAGTTTAATCGGTACGCAGTATTTT.

The DNA for the CDR3 is TGCGCCAGCAGCTCGTTACTAGCGGGCGAGACCCAGTACTTC. It yields the protein CASSSLLAGETQYF. The V call is TRBV5-1, the J call TRBJ2-5; TRBD2 agrees at 9 bases. Losses at the gene ends were 3 bases for V and 5 bases for J; bases not matched to a gene: 5. This CDR3 is built from 14 residues. Germline V gene data show CDR1 as SGHRS and CDR2 as YFSETQ.

The chain couples TRBV6-1 to TRBJ2-3; the D is unclear. This CDR3 is built from 14 residues. Germline CDR1 MNHNS, CDR2 SASEGT. V was trimmed by 4 bases and J by 3 bases, leaving 11 bases between them. In nucleotides, the CDR3 is TGTGCCAGCAGTGGAGTTTTACAGACAGATACGCAGTATTTT. It yields the protein CASSGVLQTDTQYF.

The J gene is TRBJ2-6, the V gene TRBV19, with TRBD1 matching over 11 bases. This CDR3 spans 19 amino acids. Germline trimming cut 4 bases from V and 1 base from J; bases unmatched to any gene: 9. Germline CDR1 LNHDA, CDR2 SQIVND (reference sequence). The DNA for the CDR3 is TGTGCCAGTAGTACCACCCGTGGGACAGGGGGGTCTGGGGCCAACGTCCTGACTTTC. The encoded protein is CASSTTRGTGGSGANVLTF.

The chain uses TRBV4-3 and TRBJ2-7, with TRBD2 identical over 7 bases. Trimming at V came to 1 base and at J to 4 bases, leaving 7 bases not matched to a gene. The CDR3 is made up of 15 amino acids. Germline V gene lookup returns CDR1 LGHNA and CDR2 YSLEER. Here the CDR3 DNA reads TGCGCCAGCAGCCAAGGTCGGGGACTATCATACGAGCAGTACTTC. Its protein product is CASSQGRGLSYEQYF.